The subject of this entry is one T cell receptor (beta chain). The antigen is unknown. V dropped 4 bases and J dropped 2 bases, with 12 bases sitting between them. This CDR3 region has 14 residues. Germline CDR1 reads SGHAT; CDR2 reads FQNNGV. Autoimmune disease history or systemic immunosuppression barred patients. Cycle 7 day 1, cycle 4 day 1, and baseline were the timepoints at which blood was sampled. Only in-frame clones appear in the TCRdb table, and some are missing; sequencing was by immunoSEQ multiplex PCR. Seen here are about 33,000 clones, more than 80% observed once, and the top ten hold around 10%. This sample was taken from a study of OX40 agonist ivuxolimab in advanced cancers. General study points: Partial responders dosed at 0.1-3.0 mg/kg displayed clonal expansion ranking among the lowest.

The material was CD4+ or CD8+ T cells sorted from blood, obtained in a trial of the OX40 agonist ivuxolimab. This clonotype originated in an adult with an advanced solid tumor such as melanoma, head and neck, liver or kidney cancer. This chain links TRBV11-2 with TRBJ2-7; D ambiguous. The CDR3: CASSSELTPYEQYF. CDR3 coding DNA: TGTGCCAGCAGCTCGGAGTTGACTCCCTACGAGCAGTACTTC.